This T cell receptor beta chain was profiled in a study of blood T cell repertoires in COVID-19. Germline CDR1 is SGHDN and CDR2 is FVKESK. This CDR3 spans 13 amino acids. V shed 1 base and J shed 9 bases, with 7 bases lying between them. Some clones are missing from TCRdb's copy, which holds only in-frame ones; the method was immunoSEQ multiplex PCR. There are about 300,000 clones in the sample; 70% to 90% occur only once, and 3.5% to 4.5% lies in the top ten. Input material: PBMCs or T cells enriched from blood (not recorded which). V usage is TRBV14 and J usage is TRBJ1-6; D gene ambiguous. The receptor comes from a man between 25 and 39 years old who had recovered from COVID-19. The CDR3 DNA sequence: TGTGCCAGCAGCCAAGCAGGAACTTCACCCCTCCACTTT. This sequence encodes CASSQAGTSPLHF.